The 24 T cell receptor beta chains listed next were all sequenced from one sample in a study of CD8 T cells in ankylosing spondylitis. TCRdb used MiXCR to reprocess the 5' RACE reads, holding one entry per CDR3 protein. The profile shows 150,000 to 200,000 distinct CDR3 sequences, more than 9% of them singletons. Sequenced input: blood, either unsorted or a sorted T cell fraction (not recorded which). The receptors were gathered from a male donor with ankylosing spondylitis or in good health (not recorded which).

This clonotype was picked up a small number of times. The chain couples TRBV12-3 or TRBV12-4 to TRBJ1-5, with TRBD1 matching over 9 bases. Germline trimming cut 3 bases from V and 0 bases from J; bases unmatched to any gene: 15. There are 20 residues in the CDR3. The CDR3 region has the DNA TGTGCCAGCAGTTTTACAACCGGGACAGGGTCGTTTGATAGCAATCAGCCCCAGCATTTT. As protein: CASSFTTGTGSFDSNQPQHF.

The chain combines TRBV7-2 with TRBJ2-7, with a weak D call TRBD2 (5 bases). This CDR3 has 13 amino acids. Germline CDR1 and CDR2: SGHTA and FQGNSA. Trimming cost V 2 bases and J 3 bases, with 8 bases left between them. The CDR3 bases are TGTGCCAGCAGCTTAAACCGGGACTACGAGCAGTACTTC. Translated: CASSLNRDYEQYF.

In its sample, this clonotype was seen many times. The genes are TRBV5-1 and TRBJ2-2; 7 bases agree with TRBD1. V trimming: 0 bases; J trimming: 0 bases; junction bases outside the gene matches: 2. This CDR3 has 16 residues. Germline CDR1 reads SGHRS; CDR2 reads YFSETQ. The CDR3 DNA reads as TGCGCCAGCAGCTTGGAAGGACAGGCGAACACCGGGGAGCTGTTTTTT. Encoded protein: CASSLEGQANTGELFF.

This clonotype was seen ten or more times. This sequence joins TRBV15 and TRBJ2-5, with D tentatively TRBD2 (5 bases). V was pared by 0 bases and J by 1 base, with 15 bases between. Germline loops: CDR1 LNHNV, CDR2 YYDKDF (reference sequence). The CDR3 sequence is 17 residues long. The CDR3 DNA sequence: TGTGCCACCAGCAGAGATTTTAGAATGGCGGGCCAAGAGACCCAGTACTTC. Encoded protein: CATSRDFRMAGQETQYF.

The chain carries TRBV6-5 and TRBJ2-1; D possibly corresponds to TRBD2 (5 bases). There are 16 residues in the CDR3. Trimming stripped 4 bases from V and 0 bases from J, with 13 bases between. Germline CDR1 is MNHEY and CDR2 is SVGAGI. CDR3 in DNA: TGTGCCAGCAGTTTTAGGGAGTTTAGCTCCTACAATGAGCAGTTCTTC. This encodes CASSFREFSSYNEQFF.

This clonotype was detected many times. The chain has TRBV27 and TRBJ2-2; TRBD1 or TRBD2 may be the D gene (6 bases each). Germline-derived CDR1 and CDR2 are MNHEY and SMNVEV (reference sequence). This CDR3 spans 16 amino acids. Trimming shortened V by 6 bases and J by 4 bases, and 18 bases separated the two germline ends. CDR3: CASSEAYRGLTGELFF. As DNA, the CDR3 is TGTGCCAGCAGCGAGGCCTATCGGGGGCTCACCGGGGAGCTGTTTTTT.

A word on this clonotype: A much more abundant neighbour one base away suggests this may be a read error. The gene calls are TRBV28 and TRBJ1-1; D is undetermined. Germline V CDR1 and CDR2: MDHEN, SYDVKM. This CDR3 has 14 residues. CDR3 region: CVSSHFGWGTEAFF. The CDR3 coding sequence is TGTGTCAGCAGTCATTTTGGCTGGGGCACTGAAGCTTTCTTT.

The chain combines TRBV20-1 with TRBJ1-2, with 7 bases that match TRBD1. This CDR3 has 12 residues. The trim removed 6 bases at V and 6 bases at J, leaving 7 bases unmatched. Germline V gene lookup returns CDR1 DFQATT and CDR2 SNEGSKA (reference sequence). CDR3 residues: CSAPDRVDGYTF. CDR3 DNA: TGCAGTGCCCCTGACAGGGTTGATGGCTACACCTTC.

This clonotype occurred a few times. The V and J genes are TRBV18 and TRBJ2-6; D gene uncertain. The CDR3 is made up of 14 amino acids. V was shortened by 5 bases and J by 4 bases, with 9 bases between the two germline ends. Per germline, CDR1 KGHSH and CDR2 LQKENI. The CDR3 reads CASSVEVGANVLTF. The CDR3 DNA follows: TGTGCCAGCTCAGTCGAAGTCGGGGCCAACGTCCTGACTTTC.

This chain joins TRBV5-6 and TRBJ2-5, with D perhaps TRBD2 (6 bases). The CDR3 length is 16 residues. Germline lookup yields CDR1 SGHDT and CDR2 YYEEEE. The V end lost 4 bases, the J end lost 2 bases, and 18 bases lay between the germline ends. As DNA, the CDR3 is TGTGCCAGCAGCGAATCGCTAGCGTACGTTCAAGAGACCCAGTACTTC. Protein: CASSESLAYVQETQYF.

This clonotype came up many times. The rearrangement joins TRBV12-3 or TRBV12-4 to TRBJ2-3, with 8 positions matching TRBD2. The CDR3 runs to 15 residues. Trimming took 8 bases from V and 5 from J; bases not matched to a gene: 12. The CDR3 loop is CASRGRGVRVDTQYF. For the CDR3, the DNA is TGTGCCAGCCGAGGGCGGGGGGTTAGAGTAGATACGCAGTATTTT.

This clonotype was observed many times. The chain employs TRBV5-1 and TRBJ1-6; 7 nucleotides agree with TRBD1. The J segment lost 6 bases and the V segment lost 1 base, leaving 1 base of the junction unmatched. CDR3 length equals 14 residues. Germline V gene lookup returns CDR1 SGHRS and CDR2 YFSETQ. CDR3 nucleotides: TGCGCCAGCAGCTTGTCAGGGGGTAATTCACCCCTCCACTTT. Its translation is CASSLSGGNSPLHF.

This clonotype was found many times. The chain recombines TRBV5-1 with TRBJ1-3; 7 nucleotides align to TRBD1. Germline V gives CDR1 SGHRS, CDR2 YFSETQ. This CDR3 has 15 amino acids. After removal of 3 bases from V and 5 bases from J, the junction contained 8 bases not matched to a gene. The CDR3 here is CASSSNRDSRNTIYF. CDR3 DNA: TGCGCCAGCAGCTCGAACCGGGACAGCAGAAACACCATATATTTT.

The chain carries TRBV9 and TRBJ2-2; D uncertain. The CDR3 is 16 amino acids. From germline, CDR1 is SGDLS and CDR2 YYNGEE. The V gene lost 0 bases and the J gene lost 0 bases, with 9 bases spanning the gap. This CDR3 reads CASSVVGRANTGELFF. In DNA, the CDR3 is TGTGCCAGCAGCGTAGTCGGGCGCGCGAACACCGGGGAGCTGTTTTTT.

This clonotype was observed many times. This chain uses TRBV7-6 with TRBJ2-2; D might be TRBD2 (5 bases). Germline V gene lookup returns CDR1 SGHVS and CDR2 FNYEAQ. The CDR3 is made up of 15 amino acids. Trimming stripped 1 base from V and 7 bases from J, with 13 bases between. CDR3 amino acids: CASSLDFEGHGELFF. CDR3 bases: TGTGCCAGCAGCTTAGACTTCGAGGGTCACGGGGAGCTGTTTTTT.

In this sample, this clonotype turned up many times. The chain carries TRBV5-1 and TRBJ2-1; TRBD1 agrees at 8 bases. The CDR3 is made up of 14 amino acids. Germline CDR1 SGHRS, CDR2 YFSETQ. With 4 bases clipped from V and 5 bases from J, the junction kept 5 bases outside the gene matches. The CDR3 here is CASSIGQGDNEQFF. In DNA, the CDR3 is TGCGCCAGCAGCATCGGACAGGGAGACAATGAGCAGTTCTTC.

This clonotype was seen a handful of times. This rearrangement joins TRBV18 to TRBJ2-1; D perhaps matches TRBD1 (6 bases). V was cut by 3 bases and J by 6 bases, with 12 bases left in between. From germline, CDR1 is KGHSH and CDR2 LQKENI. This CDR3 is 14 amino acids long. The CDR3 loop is CASSPSAQGNEQFF. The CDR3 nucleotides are TGTGCCAGCTCACCTTCGGCACAGGGCAATGAGCAGTTCTTC.

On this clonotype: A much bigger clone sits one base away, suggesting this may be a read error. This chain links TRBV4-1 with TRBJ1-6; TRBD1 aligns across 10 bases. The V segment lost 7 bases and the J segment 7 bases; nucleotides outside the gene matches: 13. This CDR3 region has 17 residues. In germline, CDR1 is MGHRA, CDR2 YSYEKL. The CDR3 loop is CASTPGGQGYGNSPLHF. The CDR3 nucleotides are TGCGCCAGCACCCCCGGGGGACAGGGGTATGGCAATTCACCCCTCCACTTT.

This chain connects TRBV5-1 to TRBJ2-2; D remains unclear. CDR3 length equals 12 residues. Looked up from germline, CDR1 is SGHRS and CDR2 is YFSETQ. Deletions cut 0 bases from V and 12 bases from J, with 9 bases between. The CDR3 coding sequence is TGCGCCAGCAGCTTGGGCCTCCGTCAGCTGTTTTTT. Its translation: CASSLGLRQLFF.

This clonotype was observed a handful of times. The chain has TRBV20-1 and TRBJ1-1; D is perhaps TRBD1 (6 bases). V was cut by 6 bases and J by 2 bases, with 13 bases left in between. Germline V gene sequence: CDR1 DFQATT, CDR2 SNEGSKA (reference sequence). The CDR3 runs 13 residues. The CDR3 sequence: CSADTGFNTEAFF. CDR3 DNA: TGCAGTGCAGATACAGGGTTTAACACTGAAGCTTTCTTT.

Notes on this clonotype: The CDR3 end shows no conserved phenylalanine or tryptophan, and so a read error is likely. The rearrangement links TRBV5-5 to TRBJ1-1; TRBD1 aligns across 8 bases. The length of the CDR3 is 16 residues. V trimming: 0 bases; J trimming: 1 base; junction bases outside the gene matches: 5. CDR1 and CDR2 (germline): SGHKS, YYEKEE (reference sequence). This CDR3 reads CASSLGVGQGNTEAFS. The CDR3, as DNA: TGTGCCAGCAGCTTGGGCGTTGGACAGGGGAACACTGAAGCTTTCTCT.

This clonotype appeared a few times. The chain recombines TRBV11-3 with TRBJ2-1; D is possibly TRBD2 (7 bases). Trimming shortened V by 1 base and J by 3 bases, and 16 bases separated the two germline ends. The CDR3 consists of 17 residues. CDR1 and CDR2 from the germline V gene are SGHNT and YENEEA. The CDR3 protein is CASSLGGAGAYYNEQFF. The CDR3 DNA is TGTGCCAGCAGCTTAGGAGGGGCGGGGGCCTACTACAATGAGCAGTTCTTC.

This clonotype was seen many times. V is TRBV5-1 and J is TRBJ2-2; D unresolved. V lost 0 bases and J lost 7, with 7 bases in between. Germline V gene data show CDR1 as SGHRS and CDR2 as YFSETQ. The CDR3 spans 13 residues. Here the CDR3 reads CASSLASGGELFF. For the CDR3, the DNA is TGCGCCAGCAGCTTGGCCTCGGGCGGGGAGCTGTTTTTT.

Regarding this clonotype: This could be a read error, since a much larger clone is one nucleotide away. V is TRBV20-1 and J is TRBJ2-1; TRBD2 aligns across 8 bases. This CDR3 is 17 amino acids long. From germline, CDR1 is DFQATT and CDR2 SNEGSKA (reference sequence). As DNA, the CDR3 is TGCAGTGCTAGAGAAGCAGGGGCTAGCGGGCTCTACAATGCGCAGTTCTTC. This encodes CSAREAGASGLYNAQFF.